Given below is one T cell receptor beta chain in context. This clone has a single count. No antigen is known for it. No base quality information exists; no much larger clone differs at one position. What the treatment or condition label conveys for this sample: roughly 18 received Ad26.COV2.S at low or high dose, single or two shots; about 5 received placebo; per-sample allocation not given. For vaccine and placebo recipients, repertoires were sequenced using samples collected on day 63 after the first injection. Between 29 July and 7 August 2020, Cohort 1b enrolled around 24 adults aged 18-55 years at one site in Boston, USA. Ad26.COV2.S was a replication-incompetent adenovirus type 26 vector that expressed a prefusion-stabilized SARS-CoV-2 spike protein derived from the original Wuhan strain. The source of the sample is a study of Ad26.COV2.S vaccination and SARS-CoV-2 variants (dated by TCRdb to 2020 to 2023). Regarding the research as a whole: Vaccine-arm donors were drawn from COV1001, a multicentre, randomized, double-blind, placebo-controlled phase I-IIa trial of Ad26.COV2.S in healthy adults. Ad26.COV2.S was administered intramuscularly at a dose of 5x10^10 or 1x10^11 viral particles, either as one shot or as two shots given 56 days apart. TCRbeta repertoire sequencing was used to assess the specificity and breadth of SARS-CoV-2-reactive T cell receptors after Ad26.COV2.S vaccination. The TCR-sequenced set comprised approximately 32 samples: approximately 19 Ad26.COV2.S vaccine recipients, 5 placebo recipients and 8 SARS-CoV-2 convalescent individuals. Trial participants were randomized into five groups of five, in which low-dose or high-dose Ad26.COV2.S was given once or twice, or placebo was given on both occasions. Throughout the experiments and outcome assessment, investigators stayed blinded to trial group allocation.

TCRbeta CDR3 regions were sequenced with the immunoSEQ Assay. After extraction, genomic DNA underwent amplification by bias-controlled multiplex PCR, followed by high-throughput sequencing. On the authors' methods: To quantify the absolute abundance of every unique TCRbeta CDR3 region, sequences were collapsed and filtered. T cell fraction was estimated by normalization of TCRbeta template counts to usable DNA, with usable DNA being measured through amplification of reference genes present in all nucleated cells. Repertoire TCRs were annotated as SARS-CoV-2-specific by exact matching of V gene, CDR3 amino acid sequence and J gene to a known reactive TCR set. The reference SARS-CoV-2 TCR set came from MIRA and was filtered for enrichment in COVID-19-positive ImmuneCODE repertoires, removing public or cross-reactive TCRs. Using the MIRA antigens, annotated TCRs were further analysed by specific ORF or by position within an ORF. Breadth was defined as annotated unique rearrangements over total unique productive rearrangements; depth was the summed frequency of those rearrangements. Group comparisons of TCR breadth used two-sided Wilcoxon rank-sum tests. TCRdb's version of the immuneACCESS table is confined to in-frame rearrangements and falls short of the full clone set. An unresolved V gene accounts for under half of the shortfall where checked; the remainder is of unknown origin. That table gives V, J and clone size, and the DNA gave D and trimming. Counted in this sample were about 350,000 clones; around 84% of them appeared once. 3% to 4% of the sample is taken by the ten largest.

General findings and caveats noted by the study authors: After vaccination, substantial breadth of spike-specific CD8+ and CD4+ T cell responses was reported. According to the authors, total T cell responses may have been underestimated by the TCR breadth and depth analyses. Vaccine and placebo recipients had comparable non-spike TCR breadth, which fits with the vaccine containing only spike. Compared with placebo recipients, Ad26.COV2.S recipients showed higher spike-specific TCR breadth (P = 0.0014). Comparing responses between vaccine doses or regimens was not something the study was powered to do.

This TCR was sampled from a person between 18 and 65 years old who received the Ad26.COV2.S COVID-19 vaccine or a placebo. The sample consisted of peripheral blood, taken in a trial of Ad26.COV2.S vaccine versus placebo.

The CDR3 here reads CASSIWTGLVNGYTF. The sequenced DNA: TGTGCCAGTAGTATTTGGACAGGGCTTGTCAATGGCTACACCTTC. The chain is assembled from TRBV19 and TRBJ1-2, and TRBD1 matches 8 of the central bases. The CDR3 sequence holds 15 residues, the cysteine and phenylalanine included. The sequence is cut down to CDR3 DNA, 45 bases in frame from base 1. Taken from the germline V gene (reference sequence), the CDR1 and CDR2 loops are LNHDA and SQIVND. Here V drops 3 bases and J drops 6 bases, and the junction holds 9 bases not matched to any gene.